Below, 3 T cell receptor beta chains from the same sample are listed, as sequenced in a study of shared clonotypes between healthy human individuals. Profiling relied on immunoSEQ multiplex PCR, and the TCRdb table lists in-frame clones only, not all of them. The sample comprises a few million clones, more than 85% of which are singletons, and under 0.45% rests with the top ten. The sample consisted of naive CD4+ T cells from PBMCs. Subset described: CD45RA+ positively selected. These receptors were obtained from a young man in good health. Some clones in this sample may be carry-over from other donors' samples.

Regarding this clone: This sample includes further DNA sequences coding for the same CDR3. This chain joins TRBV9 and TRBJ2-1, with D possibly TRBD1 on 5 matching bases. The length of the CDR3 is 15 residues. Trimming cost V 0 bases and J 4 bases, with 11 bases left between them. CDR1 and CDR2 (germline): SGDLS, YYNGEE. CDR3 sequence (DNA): TGTGCCAGCAGCGTAGCGACTTCAGGGTACAATGAGCAGTTCTTC. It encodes CASSVATSGYNEQFF. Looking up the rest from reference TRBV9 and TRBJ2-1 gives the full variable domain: DSGVTQTPKHLITATGQRVTLRCSPRSGDLSVYWYQQSLDQGLQFLIQYYNGEERAKGNILERFSAQQFPDLHSELNLSSLELGDSALYFCASSVATSGYNEQFFGPGTRLTVL.

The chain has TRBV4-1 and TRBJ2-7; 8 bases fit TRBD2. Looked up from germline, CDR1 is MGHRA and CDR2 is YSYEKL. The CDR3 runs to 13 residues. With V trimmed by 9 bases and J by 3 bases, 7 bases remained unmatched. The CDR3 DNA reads TGCGCCAGGCGGGAGGCCGAGTACTACGAGCAGTACTTC. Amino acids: CARREAEYYEQYF.

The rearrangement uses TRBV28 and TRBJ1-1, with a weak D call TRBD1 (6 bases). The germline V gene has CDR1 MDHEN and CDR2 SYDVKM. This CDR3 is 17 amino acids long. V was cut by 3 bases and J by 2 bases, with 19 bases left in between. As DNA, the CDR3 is TGTGCCAGCAGTTTTTCGAGGGCAGGGACACTTAACACTGAAGCTTTCTTT. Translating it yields CASSFSRAGTLNTEAFF.